The present TCR beta chain was sequenced within a study of early T cells in non-severe SARS-CoV-2 infection. Overall study context: The study sequenced bulk RNA from unsorted whole blood, with chains unpaired.

Trimming stripped 4 bases from V and 4 bases from J, with 7 bases between. The CDR3 extends over 11 amino acids. CDR1 is SQVTM, CDR2 ANQGSEA, per germline. Individual cDNA molecules each received unique molecular identifiers attached to them. Each CDR3 protein gets one entry after TCRdb re-called the 5' RACE reads with MiXCR. The sample contains about 60,000 distinct CDR3 sequences, around an eighth of which appear only once. Study findings and constraints: Private and CD4 specificities were missed by VDJdb matching, skewed to anti-spike CD8.

Concerning this clonotype itself: What it binds is not known.

The gene calls are TRBV29-1 and TRBJ2-5, with D unclear. The receptor's source is an adult who was a healthcare worker with PCR-confirmed SARS-CoV-2 infection or an uninfected control (not recorded which). Sample: whole blood. The CDR3 here is CSVGATETQYF. DNA of the CDR3: TGCAGCGTTGGAGCTACAGAGACCCAGTACTTC.